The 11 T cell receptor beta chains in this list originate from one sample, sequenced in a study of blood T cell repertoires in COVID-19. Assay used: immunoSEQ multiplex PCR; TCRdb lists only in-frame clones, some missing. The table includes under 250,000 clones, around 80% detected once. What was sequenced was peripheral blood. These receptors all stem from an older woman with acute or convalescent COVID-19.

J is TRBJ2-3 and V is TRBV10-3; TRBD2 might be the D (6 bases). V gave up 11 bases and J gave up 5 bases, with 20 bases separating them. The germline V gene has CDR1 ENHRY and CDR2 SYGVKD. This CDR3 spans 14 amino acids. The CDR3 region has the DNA TGTGCCGCTTCCGGGGGTAGTAGGGGAGATACGCAGTATTTT. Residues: CAASGGSRGDTQYF.

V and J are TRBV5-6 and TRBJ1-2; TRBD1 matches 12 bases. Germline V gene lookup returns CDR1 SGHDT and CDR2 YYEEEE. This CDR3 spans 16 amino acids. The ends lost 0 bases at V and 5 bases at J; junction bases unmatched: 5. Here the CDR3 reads CASSLAKGQGAYGYTF. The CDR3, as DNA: TGTGCCAGCAGCTTGGCCAAGGGACAGGGGGCTTATGGCTACACCTTC.

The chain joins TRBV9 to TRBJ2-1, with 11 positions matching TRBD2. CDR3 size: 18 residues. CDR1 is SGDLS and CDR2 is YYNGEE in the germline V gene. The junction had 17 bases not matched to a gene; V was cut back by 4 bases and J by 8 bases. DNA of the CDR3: TGTGCCAGCAGCTCCGCCAGGGGACTAGCGGAGCCCGATGATGAGCAGTTCTTC. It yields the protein CASSSARGLAEPDDEQFF.

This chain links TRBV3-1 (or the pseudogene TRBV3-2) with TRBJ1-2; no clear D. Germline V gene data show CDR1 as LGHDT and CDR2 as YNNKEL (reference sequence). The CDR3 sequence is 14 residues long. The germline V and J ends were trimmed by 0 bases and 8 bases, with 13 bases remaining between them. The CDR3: CASSQEGFLAGYTF. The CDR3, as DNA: TGTGCCAGCAGCCAAGAGGGATTTCTAGCCGGCTACACCTTC.

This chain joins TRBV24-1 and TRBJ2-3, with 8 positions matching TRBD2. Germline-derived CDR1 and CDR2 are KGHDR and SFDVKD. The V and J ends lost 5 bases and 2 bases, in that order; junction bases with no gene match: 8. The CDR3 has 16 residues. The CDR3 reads CATSGRAGAPTDTQYF. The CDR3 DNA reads TGTGCCACCAGTGGCCGAGCGGGAGCCCCCACAGATACGCAGTATTTT.

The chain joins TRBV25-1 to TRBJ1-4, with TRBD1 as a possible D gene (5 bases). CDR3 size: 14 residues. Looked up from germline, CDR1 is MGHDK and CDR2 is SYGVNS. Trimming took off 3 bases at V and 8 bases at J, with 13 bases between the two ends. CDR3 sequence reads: CASSEGQGIEKLFF. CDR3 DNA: TGTGCCAGCAGTGAGGGGCAGGGAATCGAAAAACTGTTTTTT.

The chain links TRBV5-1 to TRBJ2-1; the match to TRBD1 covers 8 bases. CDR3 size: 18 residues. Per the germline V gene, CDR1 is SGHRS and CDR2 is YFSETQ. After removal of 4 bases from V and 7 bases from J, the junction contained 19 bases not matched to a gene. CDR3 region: CASSILVVGTGLENEQFF. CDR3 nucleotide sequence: TGCGCCAGCAGCATATTGGTAGTAGGGACAGGCCTAGAGAATGAGCAGTTCTTC.

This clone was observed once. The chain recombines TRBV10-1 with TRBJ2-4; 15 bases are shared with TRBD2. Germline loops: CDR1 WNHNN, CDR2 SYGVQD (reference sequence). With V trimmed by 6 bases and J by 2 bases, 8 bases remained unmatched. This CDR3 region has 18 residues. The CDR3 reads CASRAGLAGGTPKNIQYF. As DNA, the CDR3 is TGCGCCAGCAGGGCGGGACTAGCGGGAGGCACTCCCAAAAACATTCAGTACTTC.

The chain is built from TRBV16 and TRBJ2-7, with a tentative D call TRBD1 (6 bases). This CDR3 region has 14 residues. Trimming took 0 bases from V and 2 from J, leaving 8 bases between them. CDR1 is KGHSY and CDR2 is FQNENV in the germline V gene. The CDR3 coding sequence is TGTGCCAGCAGCCAATCGGGACAAACCTACGAGCAGTACTTC. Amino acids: CASSQSGQTYEQYF.

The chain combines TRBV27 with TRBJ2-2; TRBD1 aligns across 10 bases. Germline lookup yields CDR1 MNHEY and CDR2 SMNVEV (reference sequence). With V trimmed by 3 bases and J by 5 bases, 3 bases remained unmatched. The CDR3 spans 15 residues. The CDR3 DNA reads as TGTGCCAGCAGTTTGACAGGGGGCTGGACCGGGGAGCTGTTTTTT. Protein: CASSLTGGWTGELFF.

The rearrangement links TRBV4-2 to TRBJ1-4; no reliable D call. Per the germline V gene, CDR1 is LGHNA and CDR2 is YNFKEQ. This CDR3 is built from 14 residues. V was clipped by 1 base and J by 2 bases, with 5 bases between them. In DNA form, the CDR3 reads TGTGCCAGCAGCCAAGGAGTCACTAATGAAAAACTGTTTTTT. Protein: CASSQGVTNEKLFF.